This TCR beta chain was profiled in a study of blood T cells in healthy people across ages. Findings and limits, study-wide: Diversity was higher, and naive CD4+ cells more numerous, in long-lived donors than in aged donors. It was not known whether donors were CMV positive (a possible confounder of expanded clonotype changes).

With a J-beta primer mix and a sample-barcoded 5' primer, a second PCR ran about 6 to 11 cycles. Through a template-switch adaptor with 12 random nucleotides, each cDNA molecule received a tag. TCRdb reprocessed the 5' RACE reads via MiXCR and lists one record per CDR3 protein. The data show some 1.5 million distinct CDR3 sequences, with approximately 30% seen just once and over 7% held by the top ten. A word on this clonotype: The antigen remains undetermined.

Trimming took 8 bases from V and 8 from J, leaving 10 bases between them. The CDR3 loop spans 11 amino acids. Per germline, CDR1 MNHEY and CDR2 SMNVEV (reference sequence). Source material: blood. This chain links TRBV27 with TRBJ2-1; the D is unclear. This TCR derives from a woman in her twenties or thirties in good health. CDR3 coding DNA: TGTGCCAGCGCTAGATCCGATGAGCAGTTCTTC. This gives the protein CASARSDEQFF.